This T cell receptor (beta chain) emerged from a study of blood T cells in healthy people across ages. PCR was performed a second time for about 6 to 12 cycles using a sample-barcoded 5' primer and a J-beta primer mix. All cDNA molecules were each tagged by a template-switch adaptor with 12 random nucleotides. TCRdb re-called the 5' RACE reads with MiXCR, one entry per CDR3 protein. The table lists about 1.8 million distinct CDR3 sequences, around half of them singletons. Drawn from each donor were 7.5 to 10 milliliters of peripheral blood. Total RNA was isolated from each sample in quantities of at least 5.5 micrograms. The CDR3 length is 14 residues. Trimming cost V 1 base and J 3 bases, with 9 bases left between them. CDR1 is SEHNR, CDR2 FQNEAQ, per germline (reference sequence).

The chain recombines TRBV7-9 with TRBJ1-1; weak D call: TRBD1 (6 bases). The clonotype comes from a woman in her forties in good health. The sequenced sample consisted of blood. The chain's CDR3 is CASSLVGADTEAFF. CDR3 DNA sequence: TGTGCCAGCAGCTTAGTGGGGGCTGACACTGAAGCTTTCTTT.